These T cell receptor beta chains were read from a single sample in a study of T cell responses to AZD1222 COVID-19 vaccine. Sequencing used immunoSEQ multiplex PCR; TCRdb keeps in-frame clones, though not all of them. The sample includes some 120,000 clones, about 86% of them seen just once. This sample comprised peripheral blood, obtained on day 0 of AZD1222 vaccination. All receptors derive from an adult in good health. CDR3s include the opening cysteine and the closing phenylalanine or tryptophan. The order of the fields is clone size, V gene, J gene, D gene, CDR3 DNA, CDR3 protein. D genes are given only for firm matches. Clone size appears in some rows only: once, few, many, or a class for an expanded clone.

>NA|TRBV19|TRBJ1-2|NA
TGTGCCAGTAGTATAACAGGCCAACTAAACTATGGCTACACCTTC
CASSITGQLNYGYTF
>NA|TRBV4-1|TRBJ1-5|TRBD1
TGCGCCAGCAGCCAAGTATTGGCAGGGGGCGAAGACAATCAGCCCCAGCATTTT
CASSQVLAGGEDNQPQHF
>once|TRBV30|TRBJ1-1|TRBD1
TGTGCCTGGAGTGGACAGGGGGGCACTGAAGCTTTCTTT
CAWSGQGGTEAFF
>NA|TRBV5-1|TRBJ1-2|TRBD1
TGCGCCAGCAGCTTGGCCCGACAGGGGGATAACTATGGCTACACCTTC
CASSLARQGDNYGYTF
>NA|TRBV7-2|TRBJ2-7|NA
TGTGCCAGCAGCTCGGGCTTTTCCTACGAGCAGTACTTC
CASSSGFSYEQYF
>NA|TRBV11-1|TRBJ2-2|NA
TGTGCCAGCAGCTCGCAGGGAGTCACCGGGGAGCTGTTTTTT
CASSSQGVTGELFF
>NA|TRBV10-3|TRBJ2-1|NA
TGTGCCATCTCAAGGACCGACAATGAGCAGTTCTTC
CAISRTDNEQFF
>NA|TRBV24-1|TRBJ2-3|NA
TGTGCCACCAGTGATGGAGGCACAGATACGCAGTATTTT
CATSDGGTDTQYF
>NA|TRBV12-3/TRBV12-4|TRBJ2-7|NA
TGTGCCAGCAGTTTATGGCGGGACTACGAGCAGTACTTC
CASSLWRDYEQYF
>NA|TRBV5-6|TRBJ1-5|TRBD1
TGTGCCAGCAGCTTCCGAGGGGGCAGCAATCAGCCCCAGCATTTT
CASSFRGGSNQPQHF
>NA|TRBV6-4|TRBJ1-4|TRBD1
TGTGCCAGCCGGACAGGGGAACGGTTTTATGAAAAACTGTTTTTT
CASRTGERFYEKLFF
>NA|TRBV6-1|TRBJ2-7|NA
TGTGCCAGCAGTGAAGAGAGGGGATACGAGCAGTACTTC
CASSEERGYEQYF
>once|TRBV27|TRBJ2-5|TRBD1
TGTGCCAGCAGTCCCCGAGGCAGGGGGCGTGAGACCCAGTACTTC
CASSPRGRGRETQYF
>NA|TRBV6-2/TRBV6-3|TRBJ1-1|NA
TGTGCCAGCAGCCTCCGGGCCAGCCTTGGGTTCTTT
CASSLRASLGFF
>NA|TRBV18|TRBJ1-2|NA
TGTGCCAGCTCGCGGGACATCCTAACGGATGGCTACACCTTC
CASSRDILTDGYTF
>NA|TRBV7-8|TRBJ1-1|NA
TGTGCCAGCAGCTTCCGAGTTGGCACTGAAGCTTTCTTT
CASSFRVGTEAFF
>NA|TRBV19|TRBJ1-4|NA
TGTGCCAGTCGTTCTGGGACACAATCAACTAATGAAAAACTGTTTTTT
CASRSGTQSTNEKLFF
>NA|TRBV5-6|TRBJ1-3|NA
TGTGCCAGCAGCTGGGGGAGGGGCTCCAGCTCTGGAAACACCATATATTTT
CASSWGRGSSSGNTIYF
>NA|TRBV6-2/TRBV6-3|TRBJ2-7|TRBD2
TGTGCCAGCAGTTACCAACCTAGCGGGTCGACCTACGAGCAGTACTTC
CASSYQPSGSTYEQYF
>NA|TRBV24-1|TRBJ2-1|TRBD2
TGTGCCACCGAGGCGGGAGGGCCAAAGGGTGAGCAGTTCTTC
CATEAGGPKGEQFF
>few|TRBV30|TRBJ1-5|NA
TGTGCCTGGAGTTGGCAGGGAGGAAGCCAGCCCCAGCATTTT
CAWSWQGGSQPQHF
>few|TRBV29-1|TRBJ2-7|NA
TGCAGCGGGAGCGAACAGGGCAACTACGAGCAGTACTTC
CSGSEQGNYEQYF
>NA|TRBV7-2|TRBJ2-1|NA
TGTGCCAGCAGCTCCCCCCTCGTTCCCGAGCAGTTCTTC
CASSSPLVPEQFF
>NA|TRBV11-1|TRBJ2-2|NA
TGTGCCAGCAGCGTGAATCTGGACACCGGGGAGCTGTTTTTT
CASSVNLDTGELFF
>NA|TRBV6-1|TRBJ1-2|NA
TGTGCCAGCAGTACCGGACAGAAAGAGATGCGTGGCTACACCTTC
CASSTGQKEMRGYTF
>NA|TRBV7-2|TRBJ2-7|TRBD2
TGTGCCAGCAGCCCGGGACTAACCCCCTACGAGCAGTACTTC
CASSPGLTPYEQYF
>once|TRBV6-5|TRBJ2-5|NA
TGTGCCAGCAGTTACTCGCACAGCCGAGGGGAGACCCAGTACTTC
CASSYSHSRGETQYF
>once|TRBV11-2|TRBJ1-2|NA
TGTGCCAGCAGCCCCTCCAGGCTGGACTATGGCTACACCTTC
CASSPSRLDYGYTF
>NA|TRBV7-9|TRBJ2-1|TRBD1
TGTGCCAGCAGCTGGGGCAGGGGTAGGACAGGGAGAAATGAGCAGTTCTTC
CASSWGRGRTGRNEQFF
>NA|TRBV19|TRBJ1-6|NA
TGTGCCAGTTCCGGGGACGGGGCTTCACCCCTCCACTTT
CASSGDGASPLHF
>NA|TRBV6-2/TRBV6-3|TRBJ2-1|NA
TGTGCCAGCAGCCCGACAGGCGGCAATGAGCAGTTCTTC
CASSPTGGNEQFF
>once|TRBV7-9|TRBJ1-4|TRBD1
TGTGCCAGCAGCTCCTCAGGGGGGGCTAATGAAAAACTGTTTTTT
CASSSSGGANEKLFF
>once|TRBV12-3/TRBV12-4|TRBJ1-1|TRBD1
TGTGCCAGCTTCAGGGGGGGGAACACTGAAGCTTTCTTT
CASFRGGNTEAFF
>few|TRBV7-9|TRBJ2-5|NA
TGTGCCAGCAGCTTAGCTTCGGCAGGGGAAAAAGAGACCCAGTACTTC
CASSLASAGEKETQYF
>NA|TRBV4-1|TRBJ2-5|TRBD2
TGCGCCAGCAGCCAAGGGTGGGGGACTAGGGAGACCCAGTACTTC
CASSQGWGTRETQYF
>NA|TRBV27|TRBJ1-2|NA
TGTGCCAGCAGTTTAAACAGGGAGTCCTATGGCTACACCTTC
CASSLNRESYGYTF
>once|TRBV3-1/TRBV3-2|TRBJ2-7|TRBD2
TGTGCCAGCAGCCTCGGACTAGACCAGCAGTACTTC
CASSLGLDQQYF
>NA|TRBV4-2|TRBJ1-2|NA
TGTGCCAGCAGCCAAGATCTCGGGAACTGGGACTATGGCTACACCTTC
CASSQDLGNWDYGYTF
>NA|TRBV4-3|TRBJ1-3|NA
TGCGCCAGCAGCCAAGAATCCCCAAGCTCTGGAAACACCATATATTTT
CASSQESPSSGNTIYF
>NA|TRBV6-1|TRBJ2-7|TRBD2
TGTGCCAGCAGTGAAATAGGTAGCGGGGGGCTGTCCTACGAGCAGTACTTC
CASSEIGSGGLSYEQYF
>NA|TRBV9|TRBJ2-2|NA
TGTGCCAGCAGCCGCCGACCGTCTCGTCACGTCACCGGGGAGCTGTTTTTT
CASSRRPSRHVTGELFF
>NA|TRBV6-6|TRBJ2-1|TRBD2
TGTGCCAGCAGTCCACGGACTAGCGGGAGGGAATACAATGAGCAGTTCTTC
CASSPRTSGREYNEQFF